This passage covers 12 T cell receptor beta chains from one sample sequenced in a study of T cell changes during pregnancy in multiple sclerosis. Assay: immunoSEQ multiplex PCR; the TCRdb copy retains only in-frame clones and omits some. Of 60,000 or so clones in the sample, around 95% were seen once. The sequencing here drew on CD4+ T cells from peripheral blood mononuclear cells, taken before pregnancy. The receptors originated from a female donor with multiple sclerosis, enrolled in a pregnancy study.

This chain joins TRBV7-2 and TRBJ1-5, with D hard to call. Germline CDR1 reads SGHTA; CDR2 reads FQGNSA. There are 13 residues in the CDR3. V was cut by 5 bases and J by 0 bases, with 5 bases left in between. CDR3 DNA sequence: TGTGCCAGCAGCCCGTCTAGCAATCAGCCCCAGCATTTT. It yields the protein CASSPSSNQPQHF.

The chain is built from TRBV7-9 and TRBJ2-2; 9 bases are a match to TRBD2. The length of the CDR3 is 14 residues. Per germline, CDR1 SEHNR and CDR2 FQNEAQ (reference sequence). Trimming cost V 5 bases and J 6 bases; bases outside gene matches: 4. CDR3 sequence (DNA): TGTGCCAGCAGCGCTAGCGGGGTAGCCGGGGAGCTGTTTTTT. Translated: CASSASGVAGELFF.

The chain recombines TRBV11-2 with TRBJ2-5; 8 bases map to TRBD1. CDR1 is SGHAT and CDR2 is FQNNGV in the germline V gene. The V gene end was trimmed by 1 base and the J gene end by 1 base; junction bases not matched to a gene: 2. This CDR3 contains 15 residues. The chain's CDR3 is CASSLGDRGQETQYF. The CDR3 DNA reads TGTGCCAGCAGCTTAGGCGACAGGGGCCAAGAGACCCAGTACTTC.

V usage is TRBV9 and J usage is TRBJ2-1, with 8 bases that match TRBD1. The V and J ends lost 4 bases and 3 bases, in that order; junction bases with no gene match: 3. Germline V gene sequence: CDR1 SGDLS, CDR2 YYNGEE. The CDR3 spans 14 residues. The CDR3 DNA sequence: TGTGCCAGCAGCTCCGGGACAGGCTACAATGAGCAGTTCTTC. Its protein is CASSSGTGYNEQFF.

The CDR3 DNA reads as TGTGCCAGCAGCTTAGAGGGGATGGGCGGCTACACCTTC. It yields the protein CASSLEGMGGYTF. The chain is built from TRBV7-2 and TRBJ1-2; weak D call: TRBD1 (5 bases). The CDR3 has 13 residues. Germline CDR1 and CDR2: SGHTA and FQGNSA. V lost 1 base and J lost 8, with 11 bases in between.

The J gene is TRBJ2-1, the V gene TRBV29-1, with D perhaps matching TRBD2 (6 bases). Germline CDR1 is SQVTM and CDR2 is ANQGSEA. This CDR3 has 13 residues. Deletions cut 7 bases from V and 9 bases from J, with 19 bases between. The CDR3 region is CSASDSVGGEQFF. The CDR3 DNA follows: TGCAGCGCCTCCGATTCCGTGGGAGGTGAGCAGTTCTTC.

The chain is built from TRBV5-5 and TRBJ2-7; 8 nucleotides align to TRBD1. The CDR3 loop spans 15 amino acids. V lost 3 bases and J lost 2; bases outside the gene matches: 7. The germline CDR1 and CDR2 sequences are SGHKS and YYEKEE (reference sequence). The chain's CDR3 is CASSSTGGRAYEQYF. The CDR3 nucleotides are TGTGCCAGCAGCTCAACAGGGGGAAGGGCCTACGAGCAGTACTTC. Complete variable domain (other parts from reference TRBV5-5 and TRBJ2-7): DAGVTQSPTHLIKTRGQQVTLRCSPISGHKSVSWYQQVLGQGPQFIFQYYEKEERGRGNFPDRFSARQFPNYSSELNVNALLLGDSALYLCASSSTGGRAYEQYFGPGTRLTVT.

The chain carries TRBV5-6 and TRBJ1-1; 8 bases fit TRBD1. The CDR3 covers 17 residues. Per the germline V gene, CDR1 is SGHDT and CDR2 is YYEEEE. Trimming removed 6 bases from V and 0 bases from J; junction bases left unmatched: 13. CDR3 bases: TGTGCCAGCACCCTGAGGACAGGGACCCCCATGAACACTGAAGCTTTCTTT. It codes for CASTLRTGTPMNTEAFF.

The chain is built from TRBV19 and TRBJ1-5; TRBD1 matches 7 bases. The CDR3 covers 17 residues. CDR1 is LNHDA and CDR2 is SQIVND in the germline V gene (reference sequence). Trimming at V came to 2 bases and at J to 3 bases, leaving 10 bases not matched to a gene. The CDR3 region is CASSISAGGIINQPQHF. The CDR3, as DNA: TGTGCCAGTAGTATATCGGCAGGGGGGATAATCAATCAGCCCCAGCATTTT.

This rearrangement joins TRBV5-4 to TRBJ2-5; 9 nucleotides agree with TRBD2. V lost 2 bases and J lost 1; bases outside the gene matches: 9. Germline V lookup: CDR1 SGHNT, CDR2 YYREEE (reference sequence). This CDR3 is 17 amino acids long. The DNA of the CDR3 is TGTGCCAGCAGCTTTGGGCTAGCGGGACGAGGCCAAGAGACCCAGTACTTC. Its protein product is CASSFGLAGRGQETQYF.

This clone showed up just once. The chain carries TRBV28 and TRBJ2-7; 7 nucleotides align to TRBD2. Germline CDR1 reads MDHEN; CDR2 reads SYDVKM. With V trimmed by 6 bases and J by 0 bases, 5 bases remained unmatched. This CDR3 has 14 residues. CDR3 nucleotide sequence: TGTGCCAGCAGCTTCGGGGGGATCTCCTACGAGCAGTACTTC. This codes for CASSFGGISYEQYF.

This chain connects TRBV7-3 to TRBJ2-5; D may be TRBD2 (5 bases). Germline V gene lookup returns CDR1 SGHTA and CDR2 FQGTGA. The ends were cut back, 5 bases at V and 3 bases at J, with 16 bases in the middle. The CDR3 is 15 amino acids. CDR3 loop: CASSALGGREETQYF. DNA of the CDR3: TGTGCCAGCAGCGCTCTAGGTGGGCGGGAAGAGACCCAGTACTTC.